This T cell receptor beta chain was sequenced for a study of esophageal squamous cell carcinoma under preoperative chemotherapy. Time point given: before preoperative PTX-NDP chemotherapy. CDR3 length: 18 residues. Losses at the gene ends were 4 bases for V and 10 bases for J; bases not matched to a gene: 15. The germline V gene encodes CDR1 SGHTA and CDR2 FQGTGA. A word on this clonotype: Its specificity is not known.

Study observations and caveats: After treatment, tumor-infiltrating lymphocytes seemed to come partly from incoming peripheral T cells, not only local changes.

TCRdb fed the PCR reads into MiXCR, producing one record per CDR3 protein. Of about 30,000 distinct CDR3 sequences in the sample, around 50% were seen once. The V and J genes are TRBV7-3 and TRBJ2-1, with 14 bases fitting TRBD2. The sample was taken from a patient given preoperative chemotherapy. This sequence originates from a human donor with esophageal squamous cell carcinoma. The donor label of this sample is uncertain. CDR3 coding DNA: TGTGCCAGCAGCTCCAAAGGTCCCGGGACTAGCGGGAGCTTGGAGCAGTTCTTC. Translated: CASSSKGPGTSGSLEQFF.